A selection of T cell receptor beta chains follows, all from one sample in a study of OX40 agonist ivuxolimab in advanced cancers. Repertoires were generated with immunoSEQ multiplex PCR, while TCRdb's copy carries only in-frame clones and drops some. The sample yields 65,000 to 70,000 clones, 85% to 90% seen once. This specimen consisted of CD4+ or CD8+ T cells sorted from blood, obtained in a trial of the OX40 agonist ivuxolimab. All receptors come from an adult with an advanced solid tumor such as melanoma, head and neck, liver or kidney cancer. The CDR3 runs from the conserved cysteine through the conserved F or W. The D gene is left open where the match is weak. Expanded clones get a size class; other rows say once, few or many, or leave the size out.

d_gene: .; v_gene: TRBV6-1; abundance: .; j_gene: TRBJ1-4; CDR3aa: CASRRGGGGEKLFF; CDR3nt: TGTGCCAGCCGACGCGGGGGAGGTGGTGAAAAACTGTTTTTT
d_gene: TRBD2; v_gene: TRBV7-2; abundance: .; j_gene: TRBJ2-1; CDR3aa: CASSSRGSGSNEQFF; CDR3nt: TGTGCCAGCAGCTCTCGGGGTAGCGGGAGCAATGAGCAGTTCTTC
d_gene: .; v_gene: TRBV10-3; abundance: .; j_gene: TRBJ1-5; CDR3aa: CAISESGGPRQPQHF; CDR3nt: TGTGCCATCAGTGAGTCGGGGGGCCCCAGGCAGCCCCAGCATTTT
d_gene: .; v_gene: TRBV28; abundance: .; j_gene: TRBJ2-1; CDR3aa: CASSSKSGDNEQFF; CDR3nt: TGTGCCAGCAGTTCTAAGTCGGGAGACAATGAGCAGTTCTTC
d_gene: TRBD2; v_gene: TRBV6-5; abundance: .; j_gene: TRBJ2-1; CDR3aa: CASSYGLAGAEQFF; CDR3nt: TGTGCCAGCAGTTACGGACTAGCGGGAGCTGAGCAGTTCTTC
d_gene: .; v_gene: TRBV2; abundance: .; j_gene: TRBJ1-2; CDR3aa: CASSPGTSLNYGYTF; CDR3nt: TGTGCCAGCAGTCCAGGGACCTCTCTTAACTATGGCTACACCTTC
d_gene: TRBD2; v_gene: TRBV7-3; abundance: .; j_gene: TRBJ2-5; CDR3aa: CASSLFSGAWETQYF; CDR3nt: TGTGCCAGCAGCTTATTTAGCGGGGCCTGGGAGACCCAGTACTTC
d_gene: .; v_gene: TRBV9; abundance: .; j_gene: TRBJ2-7; CDR3aa: CASNAGQSQYEQYF; CDR3nt: TGTGCCAGCAACGCGGGACAGTCTCAATACGAGCAGTACTTC
d_gene: .; v_gene: TRBV4-3; abundance: .; j_gene: TRBJ2-7; CDR3aa: CASSDSSYEQYF; CDR3nt: TGCGCCAGCAGCGACAGCTCCTACGAGCAGTACTTC
d_gene: .; v_gene: TRBV27; abundance: .; j_gene: TRBJ1-2; CDR3aa: CASSPLGGLYGYTF; CDR3nt: TGTGCCAGCAGTCCCCTCGGGGGGCTCTATGGCTACACCTTC
d_gene: .; v_gene: TRBV5-4; abundance: .; j_gene: TRBJ2-5; CDR3aa: CASSMRGIETQYF; CDR3nt: TGTGCCAGCAGCATGAGGGGGATAGAGACCCAGTACTTC
d_gene: .; v_gene: TRBV19; abundance: many; j_gene: TRBJ2-1; CDR3aa: CASNHYNEQFF; CDR3nt: TGTGCCAGTAACCACTACAATGAGCAGTTCTTC
d_gene: .; v_gene: TRBV28; abundance: .; j_gene: TRBJ2-7; CDR3aa: CASSLRVAAYEQYF; CDR3nt: TGTGCCAGCAGTTTAAGGGTAGCGGCCTACGAGCAGTACTTC
d_gene: .; v_gene: TRBV19; abundance: .; j_gene: TRBJ2-7; CDR3aa: CASSPEGGGLFSYEQYF; CDR3nt: TGTGCCAGTAGTCCCGAGGGGGGGGGACTCTTCTCCTACGAGCAGTACTTC
d_gene: TRBD1; v_gene: TRBV7-8; abundance: .; j_gene: TRBJ1-5; CDR3aa: CASSWHPGQGATFDQPQHF; CDR3nt: TGTGCCAGCAGCTGGCATCCGGGACAGGGGGCTACATTCGATCAGCCCCAGCATTTT
d_gene: .; v_gene: TRBV5-1; abundance: .; j_gene: TRBJ2-5; CDR3aa: CASSLVSGKQETQYF; CDR3nt: TGCGCCAGCAGCTTGGTATCAGGGAAACAAGAGACCCAGTACTTC
d_gene: TRBD1; v_gene: TRBV6-6; abundance: .; j_gene: TRBJ2-3; CDR3aa: CASSSGQGADTQYF; CDR3nt: TGTGCCAGCAGTTCGGGACAGGGCGCAGATACGCAGTATTTT
d_gene: .; v_gene: TRBV7-3; abundance: .; j_gene: TRBJ2-2; CDR3aa: CASSLAGELFF; CDR3nt: TGTGCCAGCAGCTTAGCTGGGGAGCTGTTTTTT
d_gene: .; v_gene: TRBV7-9; abundance: .; j_gene: TRBJ2-7; CDR3aa: CASSFHEGGLYEQYF; CDR3nt: TGTGCCAGCAGCTTCCATGAGGGGGGCCTCTACGAGCAGTACTTC
d_gene: TRBD1; v_gene: TRBV7-9; abundance: .; j_gene: TRBJ2-1; CDR3aa: CAGRQGGDEQFF; CDR3nt: TGTGCCGGTAGACAGGGGGGCGATGAGCAGTTCTTC
d_gene: TRBD2; v_gene: TRBV9; abundance: .; j_gene: TRBJ2-1; CDR3aa: CASSRGGLAGGQAYNEQFF; CDR3nt: TGTGCCAGCAGCAGGGGAGGACTAGCGGGAGGTCAAGCCTACAATGAGCAGTTCTTC
d_gene: .; v_gene: TRBV7-3; abundance: .; j_gene: TRBJ1-1; CDR3aa: CASSLGSGAMNTEAFF; CDR3nt: TGTGCCAGCAGCTTAGGGTCAGGGGCCATGAACACTGAAGCTTTCTTT
d_gene: .; v_gene: TRBV2; abundance: .; j_gene: TRBJ2-1; CDR3aa: CASSGLPDEQFF; CDR3nt: TGTGCCAGCAGTGGACTTCCGGATGAGCAGTTCTTC
d_gene: .; v_gene: TRBV5-5; abundance: once; j_gene: TRBJ2-3; CDR3aa: CASSSGTSTDTQYF; CDR3nt: TGTGCCAGCAGCTCAGGGACTAGCACAGATACGCAGTATTTT
d_gene: .; v_gene: TRBV7-6; abundance: .; j_gene: TRBJ1-1; CDR3aa: CASSLGGTRSEAFF; CDR3nt: TGTGCCAGCAGCTTAGGGGGGACAAGGAGTGAAGCTTTCTTT
d_gene: TRBD1; v_gene: TRBV2; abundance: .; j_gene: TRBJ1-5; CDR3aa: CASSDSLTGTGGKDQPQHF; CDR3nt: TGTGCCAGCAGTGACTCGCTAACCGGGACAGGGGGCAAGGATCAGCCCCAGCATTTT
d_gene: .; v_gene: TRBV27; abundance: once; j_gene: TRBJ1-2; CDR3aa: CASSFGRNYGYTF; CDR3nt: TGTGCCAGCAGTTTCGGACGGAACTATGGCTACACCTTC
d_gene: .; v_gene: TRBV7-2; abundance: .; j_gene: TRBJ2-7; CDR3aa: CASSFDSYEQYF; CDR3nt: TGTGCCAGCAGCTTTGACAGCTACGAGCAGTACTTC
d_gene: .; v_gene: TRBV11-3; abundance: .; j_gene: TRBJ2-2; CDR3aa: CASTIRGTGELFF; CDR3nt: TGTGCCAGCACGATTAGGGGCACCGGGGAGCTGTTTTTT
d_gene: .; v_gene: TRBV27; abundance: .; j_gene: TRBJ1-6; CDR3aa: CASSFGVNSPLHF; CDR3nt: TGTGCCAGCAGTTTTGGAGTTAATTCACCCCTCCACTTT
d_gene: .; v_gene: TRBV9; abundance: .; j_gene: TRBJ1-2; CDR3aa: CASSVQAGLLNYGYTF; CDR3nt: TGTGCCAGCAGCGTGCAGGCGGGACTGTTAAACTATGGCTACACCTTC
d_gene: .; v_gene: TRBV28; abundance: .; j_gene: TRBJ2-7; CDR3aa: CASSYGATYEQYF; CDR3nt: TGTGCCAGCAGTTACGGGGCCACCTACGAGCAGTACTTC
d_gene: .; v_gene: TRBV19; abundance: .; j_gene: TRBJ2-1; CDR3aa: CASSIGGKSYNEQFF; CDR3nt: TGTGCCAGTAGTATAGGTGGAAAATCCTACAATGAGCAGTTCTTC
d_gene: .; v_gene: TRBV19; abundance: .; j_gene: TRBJ2-3; CDR3aa: CASSFTGDTQYF; CDR3nt: TGTGCCAGTAGTTTTACAGGGGATACGCAGTATTTT
d_gene: .; v_gene: TRBV13; abundance: .; j_gene: TRBJ1-1; CDR3aa: CASRPSGNRGTEAFF; CDR3nt: TGTGCCAGCAGACCCTCGGGGAATCGGGGCACTGAAGCTTTCTTT
d_gene: .; v_gene: TRBV5-8; abundance: few; j_gene: TRBJ2-7; CDR3aa: CASSSRGWSGLFSYEQYF; CDR3nt: TGTGCCAGCAGCTCCCGAGGTTGGAGCGGGCTATTCTCCTACGAGCAGTACTTC
d_gene: TRBD2; v_gene: TRBV28; abundance: .; j_gene: TRBJ2-7; CDR3aa: CASTQPLAGGSIYEQYF; CDR3nt: TGTGCCAGCACCCAACCCCTAGCGGGAGGATCGATCTACGAGCAGTACTTC
d_gene: TRBD2; v_gene: TRBV11-2; abundance: .; j_gene: TRBJ2-1; CDR3aa: CASSSYPVRSGDSYNEQFF; CDR3nt: TGTGCCAGCAGCTCCTACCCCGTACGTAGCGGGGATTCCTACAATGAGCAGTTCTTC
d_gene: .; v_gene: TRBV11-2; abundance: .; j_gene: TRBJ2-5; CDR3aa: CASSLWIANQETQYF; CDR3nt: TGTGCCAGCAGCCTATGGATCGCGAACCAAGAGACCCAGTACTTC
d_gene: .; v_gene: TRBV6-5; abundance: .; j_gene: TRBJ2-7; CDR3aa: CASSYGPGDYEQYF; CDR3nt: TGTGCCAGCAGTTACGGACCGGGCGACTACGAGCAGTACTTC
d_gene: TRBD1; v_gene: TRBV7-9; abundance: .; j_gene: TRBJ2-5; CDR3aa: CASSSPRGQGRVETQYF; CDR3nt: TGTGCCAGCAGCTCTCCCCGGGGACAGGGCAGGGTAGAGACCCAGTACTTC
d_gene: .; v_gene: TRBV19; abundance: .; j_gene: TRBJ1-5; CDR3aa: CASTMTPYSNQPQHF; CDR3nt: TGTGCCAGTACCATGACACCGTATAGCAATCAGCCCCAGCATTTT
d_gene: .; v_gene: TRBV5-6; abundance: once; j_gene: TRBJ1-1; CDR3aa: CASSLGPMSTEAFF; CDR3nt: TGTGCCAGCAGCTTGGGGCCGATGAGCACTGAAGCTTTCTTT
d_gene: .; v_gene: TRBV15; abundance: .; j_gene: TRBJ1-2; CDR3aa: CATSSPRGRNGYTF; CDR3nt: TGTGCCACCAGCAGTCCTAGGGGACGCAATGGCTACACCTTC
d_gene: TRBD1; v_gene: TRBV9; abundance: .; j_gene: TRBJ2-5; CDR3aa: CASSLGTEQETQYF; CDR3nt: TGTGCCAGCAGCCTCGGGACAGAACAAGAGACCCAGTACTTC
d_gene: .; v_gene: TRBV5-5; abundance: .; j_gene: TRBJ1-6; CDR3aa: CASSLTLGAPLHF; CDR3nt: TGTGCCAGCAGCCTCACTTTGGGGGCACCCCTCCACTTT
d_gene: .; v_gene: TRBV7-2; abundance: .; j_gene: TRBJ1-2; CDR3aa: CASSLGWPGQRYGYTF; CDR3nt: TGTGCCAGCAGCTTAGGCTGGCCAGGGCAGCGATATGGCTACACCTTC
d_gene: TRBD1; v_gene: TRBV27; abundance: .; j_gene: TRBJ1-5; CDR3aa: CASSPTGTGGYQHF; CDR3nt: TGTGCCAGCAGTCCGACAGGGACAGGCGGATACCAGCATTTT
d_gene: .; v_gene: TRBV9; abundance: .; j_gene: TRBJ2-1; CDR3aa: CASSVDTGHNEQFF; CDR3nt: TGTGCCAGCAGCGTAGACACAGGACACAATGAGCAGTTCTTC
d_gene: .; v_gene: TRBV7-9; abundance: .; j_gene: TRBJ2-1; CDR3aa: CASSSDGEVDNEQFF; CDR3nt: TGTGCCAGCAGCTCTGATGGGGAAGTTGACAATGAGCAGTTCTTC
d_gene: .; v_gene: TRBV15; abundance: .; j_gene: TRBJ2-3; CDR3aa: CATSTRLGGEDTQYF; CDR3nt: TGTGCCACCAGCACCAGACTAGGGGGGGAAGATACGCAGTATTTT
d_gene: TRBD1; v_gene: TRBV5-4; abundance: .; j_gene: TRBJ1-1; CDR3aa: CASSGGTGRKAEAFF; CDR3nt: TGTGCCAGCAGCGGAGGGACAGGGAGGAAAGCTGAAGCTTTCTTT
d_gene: TRBD2; v_gene: TRBV28; abundance: .; j_gene: TRBJ2-1; CDR3aa: CASSWGGSWEQFF; CDR3nt: TGTGCCAGCAGTTGGGGGGGGAGTTGGGAGCAGTTCTTC
d_gene: .; v_gene: TRBV14; abundance: .; j_gene: TRBJ2-7; CDR3aa: CASSLVFGRGEQYF; CDR3nt: TGTGCCAGCAGCCTCGTTTTCGGTAGGGGAGAGCAGTACTTC
d_gene: .; v_gene: TRBV27; abundance: .; j_gene: TRBJ2-1; CDR3aa: CASSSRDQEQFF; CDR3nt: TGTGCCAGCAGTTCCCGGGATCAAGAGCAGTTCTTC
d_gene: TRBD1; v_gene: TRBV27; abundance: once; j_gene: TRBJ2-1; CDR3aa: CASSHDRGEQFF; CDR3nt: TGTGCCAGCAGCCATGACAGGGGCGAGCAGTTCTTC
d_gene: .; v_gene: TRBV5-1; abundance: .; j_gene: TRBJ2-3; CDR3aa: CASSWDLDTQYF; CDR3nt: TGCGCCAGCAGCTGGGACCTTGATACGCAGTATTTT
d_gene: .; v_gene: TRBV4-3; abundance: once; j_gene: TRBJ2-1; CDR3aa: CASSQDFRNSYNEQFF; CDR3nt: TGCGCCAGCAGCCAAGATTTCAGAAACTCCTACAATGAGCAGTTCTTC
d_gene: .; v_gene: TRBV4-1; abundance: .; j_gene: TRBJ2-5; CDR3aa: CASSQDSRDEETQYF; CDR3nt: TGCGCCAGCAGCCAAGATTCAAGGGATGAGGAGACCCAGTACTTC